The 5 T cell receptor beta chains below were found in one sample sequenced in a study of cytotoxic CD8 clonotypes in ibrutinib-treated CLL listed by TCRdb under 2021. Library preparation employed the immunoSEQ multiplex PCR assay. TCRdb stores this immuneACCESS table with in-frame sequences only. Part of the clones is absent; in the studies checked, under half of the shortfall reflects unresolved V genes, and no reason is known for the rest. In this sample the table shows over 200,000 clones, roughly 77% of which occur a single time. The ten largest clones represent 5.5% to 6% of the sample. The sample's time point label, in plain terms: more than 10 months on ibrutinib. The input for sequencing was PBMCs, taken after 12 months of ibrutinib treatment. The receptors originated from a human donor with chronic lymphocytic leukemia.

The chain has TRBV6-6 and TRBJ1-2; TRBD1 matches at 7 bases. In germline, CDR1 is MNHNY, CDR2 SVGAGI (reference sequence). V dropped 6 bases and J dropped 7; count of bases not matched to a gene: 5. The CDR3 loop spans 12 amino acids. The CDR3 nucleotides read TGTGCCAGCAGCGCACAGGGGTTTGGCTACACCTTC. It translates to CASSAQGFGYTF.

This clone was recorded only once. The V and J genes are TRBV27 and TRBJ1-2; 7 bases are a match to TRBD1. The germline gives CDR1 MNHEY, CDR2 SMNVEV (reference sequence). The ends lost 3 bases at V and 6 bases at J; junction bases unmatched: 4. The length of the CDR3 is 13 residues. The DNA for the CDR3 is TGTGCCAGCAGTTTCAGGGGGTTCGATGGCTACACCTTC. This encodes CASSFRGFDGYTF.

The chain is built from TRBV7-2 and TRBJ1-3; tentative D call: TRBD1 (6 bases). Germline values: CDR1 SGHTA, CDR2 FQGNSA. The CDR3 contains 16 residues. Deletions cut 4 bases from V and 0 bases from J, with 13 bases between. The CDR3 loop reads CASSSRGGSSGNTIYF. The CDR3 DNA reads as TGTGCCAGCAGCTCCAGGGGAGGGAGCTCTGGAAACACCATATATTTT.

CDR3 sequence reads: CSAHLQGTQYF. As DNA, the CDR3 is TGCAGTGCTCACTTACAGGGAACCCAGTACTTC. The rearrangement joins TRBV20-1 to TRBJ2-5, with a tentative D call TRBD1 (6 bases). Trimming left V 5 bases short and J 8 bases short, with 12 bases between. CDR3 length: 11 amino acids. Looked up from germline, CDR1 is DFQATT and CDR2 is SNEGSKA (reference sequence).

The rearrangement links TRBV29-1 to TRBJ1-3, with 7 bases identical to TRBD1. CDR3 size: 14 residues. Germline trimming cut 7 bases from V and 0 bases from J; bases unmatched to any gene: 6. The germline gives CDR1 SQVTM, CDR2 ANQGSEA. The CDR3 region has the DNA TGCAGCGCCCTGGGACAGAACTCTGGAAACACCATATATTTT. It translates to CSALGQNSGNTIYF.